This TCR beta chain was recorded in a study of shared clonotypes between healthy human individuals. Broader study findings: Non-shared clonotypes showed lower generation probabilities than clonotypes common to all four donors. Across a handful of donors, naive CD4 shared roughly 5%, naive CD8 more than 3%, memory CD4 roughly 2.4%, memory CD8 under 0.5%.

Remarks on this clone: Its target is unknown.

A deep-level run was used for the assay. Original processing notes: ImmunoSEQ sequences covered only the junction and lacked quality scores; filtering therefore differed. TCRdb's table, derived via immunoSEQ multiplex PCR, lists solely in-frame clones and lacks some. V, J and clone size reflect that table, while D and trimming were determined from the DNA. The table records hundreds of thousands of clones, 92% of them present only once. The V and J ends lost 4 bases and 4 bases, in that order; junction bases with no gene match: 14. The CDR3 runs 17 residues. Germline V gene sequence: CDR1 SGDLS, CDR2 YYNGEE. The naive CD8 population came from CD45RO-negative cells selected for CCR7, without terminally differentiated effector memory CD45RA+ cells.

Sequencing was done on a sample of naive CD8+ T cells sorted from blood. The TCR originated in a man aged 25 to 40 in good health. The gene calls are TRBV9 and TRBJ2-1, with 7 positions matching TRBD2. CDR3 sequence reads: CASSTILRGLGYNEQFF. Here the CDR3 DNA reads TGTGCCAGCAGCACGATACTACGTGGACTAGGATACAATGAGCAGTTCTTC.